The clone carrying this T cell receptor (beta chain) showed up many times. Its antigen is undetermined. The sample originates from a study of T cells in Graves' hyperthyroidism and ophthalmopathy. Whole-study findings and limits: Separating ophthalmopathy from stable hyperthyroidism was achieved by a 13 V-J model.

Researchers amplified the TCR beta CDR3 regions from RNA transcripts. When the TCR CDR3 underwent first-round RT-PCR, the HTBI primer set was used. MiXCR, applied by TCRdb to the multiplex PCR reads, yields one record per CDR3 protein. The sample comprises 640,000 or so distinct CDR3 sequences, 14% to 15% of which are singletons, and around 4% rests with the top ten. Clinical symptoms, serum thyroxine and TRAb, thyroid ultrasound and orbital computed tomography were used for the diagnoses. More than 9.5 ml fresh peripheral blood yielded the PBMCs. This receptor was identified in a woman in her thirties or forties with Graves' ophthalmopathy. Specimen: blood.

The CDR3 nucleotides are TGCAGTGCTAGAGGGTGGACGGGGGCGAGGACTGAAGCTTTCTTT. Encoded protein: CSARGWTGARTEAFF. V is TRBV20-1 and J is TRBJ1-1; TRBD1 is a possible D gene (6 bases). V shed 1 base and J shed 5 bases, with 17 bases lying between them. Per germline, CDR1 DFQATT and CDR2 SNEGSKA (reference sequence). The CDR3 length is 15 residues.